Below, 11 T cell receptor beta chains from the same sample are listed, as sequenced in a study of blood T cell repertoires in COVID-19. Produced via immunoSEQ multiplex PCR; TCRdb's table is partial and in-frame only. Counted here are hundreds of thousands of clones, around 90% occurring once; the ten biggest clones make up 6% to 7%. Sample: PBMCs or T cells enriched from blood (not recorded which). These receptors were obtained from a woman aged 25-40 years with acute COVID-19.

The rearrangement joins TRBV6-5 to TRBJ1-2, with D tentatively TRBD1 (5 bases). The CDR3 runs 15 residues. V was pared by 6 bases and J by 4 bases, with 18 bases between. Germline CDR1 reads MNHEY; CDR2 reads SVGAGI. As DNA, the CDR3 is TGTGCCAGCAGAAGCACAGGACGCCGAGTCTATGGCTACACCTTC. Its translation is CASRSTGRRVYGYTF.

V usage is TRBV5-5 and J usage is TRBJ2-2; 8 nucleotides match TRBD1. Germline lookup yields CDR1 SGHKS and CDR2 YYEKEE (reference sequence). V gave up 4 bases and J gave up 8 bases; unmatched junction bases: 7. The CDR3 has 14 amino acids. The CDR3 bases are TGTGCCAGCAGCCCAAGACAGGGGAATGGGGAGCTGTTTTTT. Its translation is CASSPRQGNGELFF.

J is TRBJ1-5 and V is TRBV6-1, with D uncertain. Germline lookup yields CDR1 MNHNS and CDR2 SASEGT. This CDR3 contains 18 residues. V lost 1 base and J 4 bases, leaving 20 bases between the germline ends. CDR3 sequence (DNA): TGTGCCAGCAGTGAAGAGAAGTCCACGGGGAGAGGGAATCAGCCCCAGCATTTT. Encoded protein: CASSEEKSTGRGNQPQHF.

Comments on this clone: This may arise from a read error, as a much more abundant clone is one base away. The genes are TRBV7-9 and TRBJ1-1; D gene unclear. This CDR3 spans 13 amino acids. Germline lookup yields CDR1 SEHNR and CDR2 FQNEAQ (reference sequence). Trimming cost V 1 base and J 0 bases, with 3 bases left between them. The CDR3 DNA sequence: TGTGCCAGCAGCTTAGGTATGAACACTGAAGCTTTCTTT. This gives the protein CASSLGMNTEAFF.

V is TRBV11-2 and J is TRBJ2-1; possibly TRBD2 for D (5 bases). The V and J ends lost 5 bases and 4 bases respectively, with 18 bases between them. The germline V gene has CDR1 SGHAT and CDR2 FQNNGV. There are 16 residues in the CDR3. The CDR3: CASSLTGVFPYNEQFF. In DNA, the CDR3 is TGTGCCAGCAGCCTTACCGGGGTTTTCCCATACAATGAGCAGTTCTTC. The whole variable domain, remainder taken from reference TRBV11-2 and TRBJ2-1, is EAGVAQSPRYKIIEKRQSVAFWCNPISGHATLYWYQQILGQGPKLLIQFQNNGVVDDSQLPKDRFSAERLKGVDSTLKIQPAKLEDSAVYLCASSLTGVFPYNEQFFGPGTRLTVL.

The chain uses TRBV28 and TRBJ2-7; 11 nucleotides agree with TRBD2. V dropped 5 bases and J dropped 5; count of bases not matched to a gene: 11. The CDR3 consists of 16 residues. Germline lookup yields CDR1 MDHEN and CDR2 SYDVKM. DNA of the CDR3: TGTGCCAGCAGTACCAATAGCGGGAGGGCTTTCGACGAGCAGTACTTC. It encodes CASSTNSGRAFDEQYF.

The chain links TRBV2 to TRBJ1-6, with a weak D call TRBD1 (5 bases). Per the germline V gene, CDR1 is SNHLY and CDR2 is FYNNEI. The germline V and J ends were trimmed by 2 bases and 1 base, with 15 bases remaining between them. CDR3 length: 18 residues. As DNA, the CDR3 is TGTGCCAGCAGTGAAACCGCCCGGGGGGAATCCTATAATTCACCCCTCCACTTT. Translating gives CASSETARGESYNSPLHF.

The rearrangement joins TRBV28 to TRBJ2-1; 10 bases line up with TRBD2. J was trimmed by 5 bases and V by 5 bases; bases with no gene match: 12. The CDR3 has 17 amino acids. Germline loops: CDR1 MDHEN, CDR2 SYDVKM. CDR3 coding DNA: TGTGCCAGCAGTCTCCTAGGGGGACTAGCGCAACACAATGAGCAGTTCTTC. Translating gives CASSLLGGLAQHNEQFF.

The gene calls are TRBV7-9 and TRBJ1-1, with D perhaps TRBD1 (5 bases). The V and J ends lost 4 bases and 4 bases respectively, with 10 bases between them. CDR3 length: 13 amino acids. Germline assignment: CDR1 SEHNR and CDR2 FQNEAQ (reference sequence). CDR3 DNA: TGTGCCAGCAGCTCGACGGGGGTCACTGAAGCTTTCTTT. It yields the protein CASSSTGVTEAFF.

There are a few counts of this clone. The V gene is TRBV29-1, the J gene TRBJ2-7; D might be TRBD2 (6 bases). Germline CDR1 reads SQVTM; CDR2 reads ANQGSEA. CDR3 size: 12 residues. The V end was cut by 7 bases, the J end by 1 base, with 11 bases between. CDR3 in DNA: TGCAGCGAAAGGAGGGGATCCTACGAGCAGTACTTC. This translates into CSERRGSYEQYF.

On this clone: In the same sample, other DNA sequences code for this CDR3. The V gene is TRBV12-3 or TRBV12-4, the J gene TRBJ2-3; no clear D gene. The CDR3 totals 13 residues. V lost 6 bases and J 1 base, leaving 8 bases between the germline ends. The CDR3 loop reads CASSFRGTDTQYF. In DNA form, the CDR3 reads TGTGCCAGCAGCTTTAGAGGCACAGATACGCAGTATTTT.